This T cell receptor beta chain appears in the sequencing data of a study of low-dose radiotherapy and immunotherapy resistance in tumors. Study as a whole: Cohort 1 was treated with 0.5 Gy per fraction at 2-week intervals, amounting to 6.5 Gy overall. Every two weeks patients got nivolumab 240 mg flat dose, plus ipilimumab 1 mg/kg every six weeks, intravenously.

Gene-specific TRAV and TRBV primers were used for first-strand cDNA, covering alpha and beta chains. It was with a constant-region primer and a V-primer adapter that TCRs were amplified over around 19 PCR cycles. TCRdb reprocessed the reads with MiXCR, giving one entry per CDR3 protein. This sample has 70,000 to 95,000 distinct CDR3 sequences, with 15% to 20% found just once. The CDR3 extends over 16 amino acids. J lost 0 bases, V lost 5 bases, and 12 bases had no gene match. Per germline, CDR1 SQVTM and CDR2 ANQGSEA. The time point was: before trial treatment. This clonotype was seen ten or more times.

This rearrangement joins TRBV29-1 to TRBJ2-5, with TRBD1 identical over 7 bases. The sequence came from a male donor with prostate cancer. The source material was PBMCs, sampled before treatment. Here the CDR3 DNA reads TGCAGCGTTATCCCCCCTGACAGGGCGTACCAAGAGACCCAGTACTTC. Protein sequence: CSVIPPDRAYQETQYF.